These T cell receptor beta chains were read from a single sample in a study of shared clonotypes between healthy human individuals. TCRdb's copy holds only in-frame clones and misses some; the assay was immunoSEQ multiplex PCR. The profile shows 2 million to 2.5 million clones, approximately 96% of them singletons. The sequencing input was naive CD4+ T cells sorted from blood. These receptor sequences come from a man aged 18 to 30 in good health. Both conserved end residues are part of each CDR3. Fields, in order: clone size, CDR3 length, V gene, D gene, J gene, CDR3 DNA, CDR3 protein. A D gene is named only where the DNA matches it firmly. Not every row has a clone size; where given, it reads once, few, many or a size class.

>.|16|TRBV6-5|.|TRBJ1-1
TGTGCCAGCAGTTATTCGCAAAAGCAGGGTTCCACTGAAGCTTTCTTT
CASSYSQKQGSTEAFF
>.|10|TRBV6-1|.|TRBJ2-1
TGTGCCGCCGCTTGGAATGAGCAGTTCTTC
CAAAWNEQFF
>.|14|TRBV6-5|.|TRBJ1-6
TGTGCCAGCATCTCGGGACTGAAAAATTCACCCCTCCACTTT
CASISGLKNSPLHF
>.|10|TRBV29-1|.|TRBJ1-4
TGCAGCGCCGGAGGAGAAAAACTGTTTTTT
CSAGGEKLFF
>.|17|TRBV9|TRBD2|TRBJ2-2
TGTGCCAGCAGCGTAACCGCGACTAGCGGGGGGACCGGGGAGCTGTTTTTT
CASSVTATSGGTGELFF
>.|15|TRBV6-1|TRBD1|TRBJ2-2
TGTGCCACCCGAAAGACAGGGGGGGACACCGGGGAGCTGTTTTTT
CATRKTGGDTGELFF
>.|15|TRBV28|.|TRBJ1-2
TGTGCCAGCAGTCGCAGACTACAACAATCCCTGGGCTACACCTTC
CASSRRLQQSLGYTF
>.|15|TRBV7-2|TRBD1|TRBJ1-5
TGTGCCAGCAGCCTGGACAGGGGTAGCAATCAGCCCCAGCATTTT
CASSLDRGSNQPQHF
>.|15|TRBV9|.|TRBJ2-1
TGTGCCAGCAGCGTAGAAAGTGGGAGTTTAGGTGAGCAGTTCTTC
CASSVESGSLGEQFF
>.|15|TRBV23-1|TRBD1|TRBJ2-7
TGCGCCAGCAGTCAACGGCCAGGGGGCGTGGACGAGCAGTACTTC
CASSQRPGGVDEQYF
>once|11|TRBV30|.|TRBJ1-1
TGTGCCTGGAGGGTCGAGCTGGTCGCTTTCTTT
CAWRVELVAFF
>.|16|TRBV6-5|.|TRBJ1-1
TGTGCCAGCAGTTTACGGATGGCCGGGGATGGCACTGAAGCTTTCTTT
CASSLRMAGDGTEAFF
>.|15|TRBV7-8|TRBD1|TRBJ1-6
TGTGCCAGCAGCCGGGTTGGGACAGGGGGTTCACCCCTCCACTTT
CASSRVGTGGSPLHF
>.|13|TRBV30|.|TRBJ2-3
TGTGCCTGGAGTAAGGTTAGCACAGATACGCAGTATTTT
CAWSKVSTDTQYF
>.|14|TRBV7-9|.|TRBJ2-3
TGTGCCAGCAGCTTATCTCAGGTAACAGATACGCAGTATTTT
CASSLSQVTDTQYF
>once|14|TRBV18|.|TRBJ1-1
TGTGCCAGCTCAGGCAGGGTCGGGAGCACTGAAGCTTTCTTT
CASSGRVGSTEAFF
>.|15|TRBV7-3|.|TRBJ2-1
TGTGCCAGCAGCTTAACTAGGGACTCCTACAATGAGCAGTTCTTC
CASSLTRDSYNEQFF
>.|17|TRBV5-4|TRBD2|TRBJ2-1
TGTGCCAGCAGCTTGTGGGCTAGCGGGAGTTCCTACAATGAGCAGTTCTTC
CASSLWASGSSYNEQFF
>.|14|TRBV5-4|.|TRBJ1-6
TGTGCCAGCAGCCCGGTATCCCGAAATTCACCCCTCCACTTT
CASSPVSRNSPLHF
>.|15|TRBV5-5|TRBD1|TRBJ2-5
TGTGCCAGCAGTAATTACGACAGGGACCAAGAGACCCAGTACTTC
CASSNYDRDQETQYF
>.|16|TRBV18|.|TRBJ1-5
TGTGCCAGCTCACAGGGGGGGGCGGGCGTCAATCAGCCCCAGCATTTT
CASSQGGAGVNQPQHF
>.|18|TRBV5-1|.|TRBJ2-5
TGCGCCAGCAGCTTGGTCGGCGCGGGCGGTGGGGTAGTAGAGACCCAGTACTTC
CASSLVGAGGGVVETQYF
>.|17|TRBV7-8|.|TRBJ1-6
TGTGCCAGCAGCTTAGAAAGTTATAGCTCCTATAATTCACCCCTCCACTTT
CASSLESYSSYNSPLHF
>.|14|TRBV25-1|TRBD1|TRBJ1-4
TGTGCCAGCAGTGCCGACAGGGCGAGTGAAAAACTGTTTTTT
CASSADRASEKLFF
>.|15|TRBV5-1|TRBD2|TRBJ2-5
TGCGCCAGCAGCCTGGGACTAGCGGAACAAGAGACCCAGTACTTC
CASSLGLAEQETQYF
>.|16|TRBV11-2|.|TRBJ2-3
TGTGCCAGCAGCTTAGAGGGAGTGCAGATCACAGATACGCAGTATTTT
CASSLEGVQITDTQYF
>.|15|TRBV6-5|TRBD1|TRBJ2-7
TGTGCCAGCAGTTCCTCCGGGACAGGGGTTTACGAGCAGTACTTC
CASSSSGTGVYEQYF
>.|17|TRBV19|TRBD1|TRBJ1-5
TGTGCCAGTAGACCGGGGACAGGAACTTCTAGCAATCAGCCCCAGCATTTT
CASRPGTGTSSNQPQHF
>once|15|TRBV5-1|.|TRBJ2-5
TGCGCCAGCAGCTTGGTGGCAGGGGCGTTGGAGACCCAGTACTTC
CASSLVAGALETQYF
>.|16|TRBV6-1|.|TRBJ2-1
TGTGCCAGCAGTGAATCCGGGGCCCTCTCCTACAATGAGCAGTTCTTC
CASSESGALSYNEQFF
>.|13|TRBV25-1|TRBD1|TRBJ2-1
TGTGCCAGCAGTGATCCCGACAGGGCTGAGCAGTTCTTC
CASSDPDRAEQFF
>.|14|TRBV27|.|TRBJ1-5
TGTGCCAGCAGTTTATCACCCACAGGACAGCCCCAGCATTTT
CASSLSPTGQPQHF
>.|17|TRBV28|.|TRBJ1-4
TGTGCCAGCAGCAGAATGCGTCTGGGGGCAGATAATGAAAAACTGTTTTTT
CASSRMRLGADNEKLFF
>.|15|TRBV5-5|.|TRBJ1-2
TGTGCCAGCAGCTTATCACAGGGATCGGGCTATGGCTACACCTTC
CASSLSQGSGYGYTF
>.|14|TRBV7-2|.|TRBJ2-4
TGTGCCAGCAGCTTAGGGGGAGTCGGGAACATTCAGTACTTC
CASSLGGVGNIQYF
>.|12|TRBV11-3|.|TRBJ2-2
TGTGCCAGCAGCTATCCCGCCGGGGAGCTGTTTTTT
CASSYPAGELFF
>.|12|TRBV27|.|TRBJ1-1
TGTGCCAGCAGTTCCGTTAACACTGAAGCTTTCTTT
CASSSVNTEAFF
>.|14|TRBV6-6|TRBD1|TRBJ1-2
TGTGCCAGCAGTTACCCGACAGGGAGCTATGGCTACACCTTC
CASSYPTGSYGYTF
>.|14|TRBV6-1|TRBD2|TRBJ2-3
TGTGCCAGCAGAGTAGCGGGAGGAGCAGATACGCAGTATTTT
CASRVAGGADTQYF
>.|13|TRBV13|.|TRBJ2-5
TGTGCCAGCAGCGCCCCGGGTTTTGGGACCCAGTACTTC
CASSAPGFGTQYF
>.|17|TRBV6-1|TRBD1|TRBJ1-6
TGTGCCAGCAGTGAAGGGGACAGGGAAGAATCTAATTCACCCCTCCACTTT
CASSEGDREESNSPLHF
>.|14|TRBV11-2|.|TRBJ2-1
TGTGCCAGCAGCTTTACTTCAAACAACAATGAGCAGTTCTTC
CASSFTSNNNEQFF
>.|14|TRBV28|.|TRBJ2-3
TGTGCCAGCAGCCCAGGGGGGACCACAGATACGCAGTATTTT
CASSPGGTTDTQYF
>.|13|TRBV6-6|.|TRBJ2-5
TGTGCCAGCAGTTACAACCGCCTGGAGACCCAGTACTTC
CASSYNRLETQYF
>.|11|TRBV5-1|TRBD1|TRBJ1-1
TGCGCCAGCAGCTTGGGGACAGGCACCTTCTTT
CASSLGTGTFF
>.|15|TRBV5-1|TRBD1|TRBJ1-2
TGCGCCAGCAGCTCGGACCCGGGACAGCCGTATGGCTACACCTTC
CASSSDPGQPYGYTF
>.|19|TRBV5-6|TRBD2|TRBJ2-1
TGTGCCAGCAGCCCGGGACTAGCGGGGGGCCCTCTATCCTACAATGAGCAGTTCTTC
CASSPGLAGGPLSYNEQFF
>.|14|TRBV12-5|.|TRBJ2-5
TGTGCTAGTGGCCTCCAGGGAGACTCGGCGACCCAGTACTTC
CASGLQGDSATQYF
>.|15|TRBV6-1|.|TRBJ2-2
TGTGCCAGCAGCAACGGACCGTCGAACACCGGGGAGCTGTTTTTT
CASSNGPSNTGELFF
>.|16|TRBV7-9|.|TRBJ2-3
TGTGCCAGCAGTAAACGGCTCCCTGGCCGCACAGATACGCAGTATTTT
CASSKRLPGRTDTQYF
>once|17|TRBV27|.|TRBJ2-7
TGTGCCAGCAGTTTAGGCCCCCCTAGGACTCTTGCCTACGAGCAGTACTTC
CASSLGPPRTLAYEQYF
>.|15|TRBV5-1|.|TRBJ1-4
TGCGCCAGCAGCTTGTTAGGCCAGGGAGATGAAAAACTGTTTTTT
CASSLLGQGDEKLFF